Listed below are T cell receptor beta chains from one sample, sequenced in a study of blood T cell repertoires in COVID-19. The table came from immunoSEQ multiplex PCR; TCRdb's copy has only in-frame clones and leaves some out. The sample has about 66,000 clones; roughly 89% are singletons. The sample was peripheral blood. The receptors come from a man aged 55 to 70 with acute or convalescent COVID-19. The CDR3 runs from the conserved cysteine through the conserved F or W. D genes are given only for firm matches. Clone size, where shown, is once, few, many, or a class for clones that have expanded.

j_gene | d_gene | v_gene | abundance | CDR3nt | CDR3aa
TRBJ2-1 | TRBD2 | TRBV19 | NA | TGTGCCAGTAGTATTGGGCTAGCGGGGGGACAACACGCCGGTGAGCAGTTCTTC | CASSIGLAGGQHAGEQFF
TRBJ1-2 | TRBD1 | TRBV25-1 | NA | TGTGCCAGTGCGACAGGGGTAACTTACACCTTC | CASATGVTYTF
TRBJ1-2 | NA | TRBV3-1/TRBV3-2 | NA | TGTGCCAGCAGCCAAGGACAGGTTAACTATGGCTACACCTTC | CASSQGQVNYGYTF
TRBJ2-3 | TRBD2 | TRBV24-1 | NA | TGTGCCACCGCCGCTAGGGGCGGGGGGGCAGATACGCAGTATTTT | CATAARGGGADTQYF
TRBJ2-7 | NA | TRBV10-3 | NA | TGTGCCATCAGCGTCCTGGGGCCCGAGCAGTACTTC | CAISVLGPEQYF
TRBJ1-3 | NA | TRBV28 | few | TGTGCCAGCGGGGGGGCAGGACGCTCTGGAAACACCATATATTTT | CASGGAGRSGNTIYF
TRBJ1-5 | NA | TRBV7-9 | NA | TGTGCCAGCAGCTCCTCCGGCAATCAGCCCCAGCATTTT | CASSSSGNQPQHF
TRBJ1-2 | TRBD1 | TRBV29-1 | NA | TGCAGCGTTACCACAGGGGGCGCGGGCTACACCTTC | CSVTTGGAGYTF
TRBJ2-7 | NA | TRBV12-5 | once | TGTGCTAGTGGTTTGTTGCAGGGTGCCTACGAGCAGTACTTC | CASGLLQGAYEQYF
TRBJ2-7 | TRBD2 | TRBV6-5 | NA | TGTGCCAGCAGCCAATACGGGGGGTCTCCTTACGAGCAGTACTTC | CASSQYGGSPYEQYF
TRBJ1-1 | NA | TRBV2 | NA | TGTGCCAGCAGTGAACAAGGAGGGAACACTGAAGCTTTCTTT | CASSEQGGNTEAFF
TRBJ1-2 | TRBD1 | TRBV2 | NA | TGTGCCAGCAGGGACAGGGTGAAGGGCTACACCTTC | CASRDRVKGYTF
TRBJ1-2 | NA | TRBV12-5 | NA | TGTGCTAGTGGTTTGGGGCCCATCCCTGGCTACACCTTC | CASGLGPIPGYTF
TRBJ2-5 | TRBD1 | TRBV11-2 | NA | TGTGCCACGGGGCCGGGACAGGGGGTAGAGACCCAGTACTTC | CATGPGQGVETQYF
TRBJ2-7 | NA | TRBV9 | NA | TGTGCCAGCAGCGTAGCTACAGGGCAGGGATCCTACGAGCAGTACTTC | CASSVATGQGSYEQYF
TRBJ1-2 | TRBD1 | TRBV10-3 | NA | TGTGCCATCCTACAGGGGGCCTCTCGTGGCTACACCTTC | CAILQGASRGYTF
TRBJ2-7 | NA | TRBV4-1 | NA | TGCGCCAGCAGCCAAGATCGCGCTGTTGGGACACGGAGTTTCGAGCAGTACTTC | CASSQDRAVGTRSFEQYF
TRBJ1-6 | NA | TRBV6-5 | NA | TGTGCCAGCAGTTACGGGCCGGGGAATCTTACACCCCTCCACTTT | CASSYGPGNLTPLHF
TRBJ1-5 | NA | TRBV29-1 | NA | TGCAGCGTGCCCCCCCGACTCCACAGCAATCAGCCCCAGCATTTT | CSVPPRLHSNQPQHF